Detailed here is one T cell receptor beta chain. Its specificity is unknown. Cyclophosphamide on days +3 and +4 followed busulfan-fludarabine conditioning and a marrow graft. These data originate in a study of T cells after posttransplantation cyclophosphamide. Germline CDR1 is GTSNPN and CDR2 is SVGIG (reference sequence). The V gene end was trimmed by 0 bases and the J gene end by 4 bases; junction bases not matched to a gene: 6. The CDR3 has 16 amino acids. Profiling relied on immunoSEQ multiplex PCR, and the TCRdb table lists in-frame clones only, not all of them. The data hold some 10,000 clones, with approximately 80% observed a single time. Whole-study findings and limits: Recipient CMV seropositivity and CMV reactivation strongly tracked TRB clonality. Tissue-infiltrating T cells from skin or gut overlapped little with blood T cells.

The sequencing here drew on PBMCs, taken after allogeneic stem cell transplant with posttransplant cyclophosphamide. The clonotype was recovered from a female patient aged 45-65 years who received an allogeneic stem cell transplant from a related donor, was CMV-positive, and had no GVHD. Some T cells may originate from the graft donor. This chain joins TRBV30 and TRBJ2-6, with TRBD1 matching 7 bases. The CDR3 spells CAWSVAGGLGANVLTF. The CDR3 region has the DNA TGTGCCTGGAGTGTAGCAGGGGGTCTGGGGGCCAACGTCCTGACTTTC.